This entry lists 10 T cell receptor beta chains sequenced from one sample in a study of shared clonotypes between healthy human individuals (dated by TCRdb to about 2020). Library preparation used the immunoSEQ multiplex PCR assay. Entries here come from immuneACCESS through TCRdb and include only in-frame sequences with V and J called. Some clones fail to appear in such tables; in the studies checked, an unresolved V gene covers under half of the shortfall, and the cause of the remainder is unknown. The sample table holds about 2.3 million clones, of which 92% were seen once. 0.3% to 0.4% of the sample is taken by the ten largest. Input material: naive CD4+ T cells from PBMCs. The cell subset or site label for this specimen denotes: CD45RA+ positively selected. The receptors were gathered from a man aged 18 to 29 in good health. Some clones in this sample may be carry-over from other donors' samples.

The chain carries TRBV5-1 and TRBJ2-7, with D perhaps matching TRBD2 (7 bases). This CDR3 has 14 residues. Germline-derived CDR1 and CDR2 are SGHRS and YFSETQ. V was trimmed by 6 bases and J by 2 bases, leaving 15 bases between them. This CDR3 is CASTHGGGAYEQYF. The CDR3 DNA follows: TGCGCCAGCACCCACGGAGGGGGGGCCTACGAGCAGTACTTC.

The chain couples TRBV5-4 to TRBJ1-1; D not certain. The ends were cut back, 0 bases at V and 3 bases at J, with 15 bases in the middle. This CDR3 has 16 amino acids. Germline CDR1 is SGHNT and CDR2 is YYREEE (reference sequence). Written as DNA, the CDR3 is TGTGCCAGCAGCTTGGGCAGGCCTCGGGCTTACACTGAAGCTTTCTTT. Translated: CASSLGRPRAYTEAFF.

The chain carries TRBV2 and TRBJ2-1, with D possibly matching TRBD2 (6 bases). CDR3 length: 13 residues. V was shortened by 4 bases and J by 5 bases, with 9 bases between the two germline ends. The germline CDR1 and CDR2 sequences are SNHLY and FYNNEI. CDR3: CASSGLGDNEQFF. As DNA, the CDR3 is TGTGCCAGCAGTGGACTAGGGGACAATGAGCAGTTCTTC.

Regarding this clone: Other DNA sequences of this sample code for an identical CDR3. CDR3 residues: CASSLGLAGYNEQFF. In DNA, the CDR3 is TGTGCCAGCAGCTTGGGACTAGCGGGATACAATGAGCAGTTCTTC. The chain joins TRBV7-3 to TRBJ2-1, with TRBD2 identical over 13 bases. The length of the CDR3 is 15 residues. The trim removed 3 bases at V and 4 bases at J, leaving 0 bases unmatched. Germline CDR1 SGHTA, CDR2 FQGTGA.

The genes are TRBV4-2 and TRBJ2-7; 11 positions match TRBD2. J lost 4 bases, V lost 0 bases, and 5 bases had no gene match. Germline CDR1 and CDR2: LGHNA and YNFKEQ. This CDR3 region has 16 residues. CDR3 protein: CASSQEGLAGGYEQYF. The CDR3 region has the DNA TGTGCCAGCAGCCAAGAGGGTCTAGCGGGGGGATACGAGCAGTACTTC.

Concerning this clone: This specimen includes other DNA sequences encoding the same CDR3. The chain employs TRBV7-9 and TRBJ1-1, with no clear D. CDR1 SEHNR and CDR2 FQNEAQ come from the germline V gene (reference sequence). Between the trimmed V and J ends, which lost 5 bases and 4 bases, there was a span of 11 bases. The CDR3 runs 13 residues. The CDR3 region has the DNA TGTGCCAGCAGCGTGTCTATCGGCACTGAAGCTTTCTTT. As protein: CASSVSIGTEAFF.

The chain has TRBV4-1 and TRBJ2-1; TRBD2 might be the D (6 bases). Germline loops: CDR1 MGHRA, CDR2 YSYEKL. Trimming pared 0 bases from V and 7 bases from J, leaving 13 bases between. This CDR3 has 15 amino acids. CDR3 sequence (DNA): TGCGCCAGCAGCCAAGATGGCGGGATGTTTAATGAGCAGTTCTTC. This sequence encodes CASSQDGGMFNEQFF.

V and J are TRBV28 and TRBJ2-1, with 11 bases matching TRBD2. Germline CDR1 reads MDHEN; CDR2 reads SYDVKM. The trim removed 7 bases at V and 4 bases at J, leaving 6 bases unmatched. The CDR3 contains 15 residues. This CDR3 is CASNWGTSGYNEQFF. The CDR3 nucleotides read TGTGCCAGCAACTGGGGGACTAGCGGTTACAATGAGCAGTTCTTC.

The CDR3 loop reads CASSAYYEQYF. CDR3 coding DNA: TGTGCCAGCAGTGCCTACTACGAGCAGTACTTC. The chain recombines TRBV6-1 with TRBJ2-7; D unclear. The length of the CDR3 is 11 residues. Germline V CDR1 and CDR2: MNHNS, SASEGT. Trimming pared 4 bases from V and 3 bases from J, leaving 4 bases between.

This clone has only one observation. The V and J genes are TRBV2 and TRBJ2-1; 16 bases match TRBD2. The CDR3 contains 19 residues. CDR1 is SNHLY and CDR2 is FYNNEI in the germline V gene. The trim removed 1 base at V and 7 bases at J, leaving 10 bases unmatched. The CDR3 is CASSEVPGTSGRGENEQFF. CDR3 nucleotide sequence: TGTGCCAGCAGTGAAGTCCCCGGGACTAGCGGGAGGGGTGAGAATGAGCAGTTCTTC.